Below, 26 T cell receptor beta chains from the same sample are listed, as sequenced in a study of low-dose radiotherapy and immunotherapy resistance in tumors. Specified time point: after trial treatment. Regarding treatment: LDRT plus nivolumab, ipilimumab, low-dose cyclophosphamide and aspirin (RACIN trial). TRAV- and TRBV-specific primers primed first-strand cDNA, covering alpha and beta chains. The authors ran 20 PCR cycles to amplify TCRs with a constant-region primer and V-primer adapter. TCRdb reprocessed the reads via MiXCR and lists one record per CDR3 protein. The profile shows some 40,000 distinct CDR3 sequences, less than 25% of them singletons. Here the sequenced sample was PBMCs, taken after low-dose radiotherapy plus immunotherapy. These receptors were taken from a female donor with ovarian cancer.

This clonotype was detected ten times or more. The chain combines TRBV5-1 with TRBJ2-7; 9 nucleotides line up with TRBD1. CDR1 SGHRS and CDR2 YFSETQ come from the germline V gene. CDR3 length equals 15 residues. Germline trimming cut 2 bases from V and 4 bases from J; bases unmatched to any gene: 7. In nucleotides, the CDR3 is TGCGCCAGCAGCTTACCCGGGACAGGGAAATACGAGCAGTACTTC. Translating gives CASSLPGTGKYEQYF.

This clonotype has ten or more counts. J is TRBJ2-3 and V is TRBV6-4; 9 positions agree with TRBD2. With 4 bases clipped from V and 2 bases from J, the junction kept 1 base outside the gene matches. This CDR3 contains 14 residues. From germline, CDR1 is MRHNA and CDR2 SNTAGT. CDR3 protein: CASSGGGATDTQYF. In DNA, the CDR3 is TGTGCCAGCAGTGGCGGGGGGGCCACAGATACGCAGTATTTT.

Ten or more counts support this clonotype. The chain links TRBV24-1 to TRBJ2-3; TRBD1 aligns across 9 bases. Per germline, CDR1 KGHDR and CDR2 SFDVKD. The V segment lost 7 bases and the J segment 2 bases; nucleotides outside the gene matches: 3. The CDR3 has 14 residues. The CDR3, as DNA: TGTGCCACCAGCGGGACAGGGTACACAGATACGCAGTATTTT. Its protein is CATSGTGYTDTQYF.

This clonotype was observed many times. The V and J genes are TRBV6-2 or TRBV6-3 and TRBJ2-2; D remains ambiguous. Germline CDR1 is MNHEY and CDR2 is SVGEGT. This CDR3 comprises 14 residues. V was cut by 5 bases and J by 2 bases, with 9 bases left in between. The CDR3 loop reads CASSEARNTGELFF. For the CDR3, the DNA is TGTGCCAGCAGTGAAGCCCGAAACACCGGGGAGCTGTTTTTT.

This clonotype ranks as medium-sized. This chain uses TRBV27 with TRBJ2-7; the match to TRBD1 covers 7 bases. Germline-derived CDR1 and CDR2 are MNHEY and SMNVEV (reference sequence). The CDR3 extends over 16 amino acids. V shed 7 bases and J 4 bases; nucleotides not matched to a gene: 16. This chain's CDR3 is CASTSPGAGGRYEQYF. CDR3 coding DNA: TGTGCCAGCACCTCCCCCGGCGCAGGGGGTAGGTACGAGCAGTACTTC.

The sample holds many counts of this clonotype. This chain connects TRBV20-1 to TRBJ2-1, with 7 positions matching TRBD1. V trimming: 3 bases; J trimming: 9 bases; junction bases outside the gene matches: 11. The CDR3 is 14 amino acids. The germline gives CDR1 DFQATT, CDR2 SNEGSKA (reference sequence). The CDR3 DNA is TGCAGTGCTAGCCCAGGACAGGCCCTTGGTGAGCAGTTCTTC. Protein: CSASPGQALGEQFF.

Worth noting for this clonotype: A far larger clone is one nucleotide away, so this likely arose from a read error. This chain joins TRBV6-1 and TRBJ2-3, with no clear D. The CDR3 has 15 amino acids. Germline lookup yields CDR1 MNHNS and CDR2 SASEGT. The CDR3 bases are TGTGCCAGCAGTTACAACCCGTATAGCACAGAGACGCAGTATTTT. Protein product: CASSYNPYSTETQYF.

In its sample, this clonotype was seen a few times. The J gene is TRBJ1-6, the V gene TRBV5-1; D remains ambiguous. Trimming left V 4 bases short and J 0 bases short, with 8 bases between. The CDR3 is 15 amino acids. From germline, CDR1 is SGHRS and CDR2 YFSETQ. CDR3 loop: CASSPGSSYNSPLHF. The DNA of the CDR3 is TGCGCCAGCAGCCCCGGGAGCTCCTATAATTCACCCCTCCACTTT.

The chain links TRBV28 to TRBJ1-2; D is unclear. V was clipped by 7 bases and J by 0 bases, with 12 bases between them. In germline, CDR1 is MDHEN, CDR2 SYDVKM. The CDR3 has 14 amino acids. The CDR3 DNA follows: TGTGCCAGCACAGAGGCCGCTGCTAACTATGGCTACACCTTC. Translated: CASTEAAANYGYTF.

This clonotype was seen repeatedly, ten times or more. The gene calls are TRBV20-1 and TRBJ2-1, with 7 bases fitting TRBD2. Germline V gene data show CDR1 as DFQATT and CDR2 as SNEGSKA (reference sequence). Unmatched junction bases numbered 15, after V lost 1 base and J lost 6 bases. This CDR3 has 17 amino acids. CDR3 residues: CSARVFVVRRGSNEQFF. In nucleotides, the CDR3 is TGCAGTGCTAGAGTTTTTGTTGTGCGGCGGGGGAGCAATGAGCAGTTCTTC.

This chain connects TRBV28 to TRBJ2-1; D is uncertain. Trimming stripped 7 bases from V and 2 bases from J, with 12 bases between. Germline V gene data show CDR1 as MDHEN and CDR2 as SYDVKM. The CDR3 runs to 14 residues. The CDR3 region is CASNIPGTYNEQFF. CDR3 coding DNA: TGTGCCAGCAATATTCCTGGAACCTACAATGAGCAGTTCTTC.

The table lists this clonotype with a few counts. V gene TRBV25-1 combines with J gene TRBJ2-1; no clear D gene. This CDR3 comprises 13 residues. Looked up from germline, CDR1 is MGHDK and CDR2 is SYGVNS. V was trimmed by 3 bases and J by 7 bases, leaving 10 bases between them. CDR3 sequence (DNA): TGTGCCAGCAGTGACATAGGAAATAATGAGCAGTTCTTC. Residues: CASSDIGNNEQFF.

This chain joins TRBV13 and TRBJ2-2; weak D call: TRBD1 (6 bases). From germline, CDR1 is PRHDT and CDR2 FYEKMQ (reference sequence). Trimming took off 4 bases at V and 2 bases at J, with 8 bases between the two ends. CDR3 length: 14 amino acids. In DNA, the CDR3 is TGTGCCAGCAGCTCCGGGACAAACACCGGGGAGCTGTTTTTT. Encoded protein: CASSSGTNTGELFF.

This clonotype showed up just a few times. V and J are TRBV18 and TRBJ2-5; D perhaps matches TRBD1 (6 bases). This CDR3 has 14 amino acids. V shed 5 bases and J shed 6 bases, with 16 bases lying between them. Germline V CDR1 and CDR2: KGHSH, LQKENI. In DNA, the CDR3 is TGTGCCAGCTCATCGGCGGCAGGGGAGCAGACCCAGTACTTC. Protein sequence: CASSSAAGEQTQYF.

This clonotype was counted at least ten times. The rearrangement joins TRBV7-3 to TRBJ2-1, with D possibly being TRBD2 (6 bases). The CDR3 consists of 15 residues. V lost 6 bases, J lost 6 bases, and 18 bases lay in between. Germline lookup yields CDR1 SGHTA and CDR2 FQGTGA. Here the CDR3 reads CASRGGGTPANEQFF. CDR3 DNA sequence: TGTGCCAGCAGGGGTGGGGGGACCCCCGCCAATGAGCAGTTCTTC. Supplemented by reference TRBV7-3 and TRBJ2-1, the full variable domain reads GAGVSQTPSNKVTEKGKYVELRCDPISGHTALYWYRQSLGQGPEFLIYFQGTGAADDSGLPNDRFFAVRPEGSVSTLKIQRTERGDSAVYLCASRGGGTPANEQFFGPGTRLTVL.

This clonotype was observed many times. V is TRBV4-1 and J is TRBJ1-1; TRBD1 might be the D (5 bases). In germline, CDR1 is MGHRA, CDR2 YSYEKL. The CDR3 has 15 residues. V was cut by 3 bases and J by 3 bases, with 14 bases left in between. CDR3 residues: CASSHGTDYYTEAFF. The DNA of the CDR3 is TGCGCCAGCAGCCATGGGACGGACTATTACACTGAAGCTTTCTTT.

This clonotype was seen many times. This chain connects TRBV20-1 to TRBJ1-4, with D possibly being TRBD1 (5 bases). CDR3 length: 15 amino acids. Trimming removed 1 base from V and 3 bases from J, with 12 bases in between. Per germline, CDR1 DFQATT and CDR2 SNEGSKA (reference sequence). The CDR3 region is CSARGGGASNEKLFF. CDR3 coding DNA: TGCAGTGCTAGAGGGGGAGGGGCGTCTAATGAAAAACTGTTTTTT.

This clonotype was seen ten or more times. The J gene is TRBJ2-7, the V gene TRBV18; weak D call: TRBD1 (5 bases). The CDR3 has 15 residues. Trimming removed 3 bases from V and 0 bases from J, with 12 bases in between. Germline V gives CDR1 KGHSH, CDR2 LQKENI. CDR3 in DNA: TGTGCCAGCTCACCGGGGCTAGTGAGCTCCTACGAGCAGTACTTC. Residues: CASSPGLVSSYEQYF. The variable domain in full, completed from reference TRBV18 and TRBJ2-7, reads NAGVMQNPRHLVRRRGQEARLRCSPMKGHSHVYWYRQLPEEGLKFMVYLQKENIIDESGMPKERFSAEFPKEGPSILRIQQVVRGDSAAYFCASSPGLVSSYEQYFGPGTRLTVT.

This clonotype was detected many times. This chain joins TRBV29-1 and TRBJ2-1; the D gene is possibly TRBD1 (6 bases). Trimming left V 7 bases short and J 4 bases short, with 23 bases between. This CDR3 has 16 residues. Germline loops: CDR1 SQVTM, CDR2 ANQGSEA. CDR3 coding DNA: TGCAGCGCGCTTATGAACCGGGACAACTCATACAATGAGCAGTTCTTC. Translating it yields CSALMNRDNSYNEQFF.

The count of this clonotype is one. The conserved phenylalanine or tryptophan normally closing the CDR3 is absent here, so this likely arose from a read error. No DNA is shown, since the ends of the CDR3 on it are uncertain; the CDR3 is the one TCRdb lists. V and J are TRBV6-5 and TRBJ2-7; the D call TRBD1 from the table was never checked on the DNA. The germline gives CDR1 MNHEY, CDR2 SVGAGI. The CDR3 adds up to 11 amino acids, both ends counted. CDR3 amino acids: CASRKPGQEAS.

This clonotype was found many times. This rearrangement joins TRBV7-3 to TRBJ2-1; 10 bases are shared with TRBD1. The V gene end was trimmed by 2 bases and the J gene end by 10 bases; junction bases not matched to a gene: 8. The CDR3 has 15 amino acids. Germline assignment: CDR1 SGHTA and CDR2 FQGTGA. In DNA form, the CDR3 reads TGTGCCAGCAGCTTAGAAACGGGGGACAGGGGCGAGCAGTTCTTC. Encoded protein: CASSLETGDRGEQFF.

In nucleotides, the CDR3 is TGTGCCAGCTCACCCCCCACAGCGGCGGGGGGCAATCAGCCCCAGCATTTT. This sequence encodes CASSPPTAAGGNQPQHF. The chain recombines TRBV18 with TRBJ1-5; a weak D match, TRBD1 (5 bases). The germline V gene has CDR1 KGHSH and CDR2 LQKENI. Trimming left V 3 bases short and J 2 bases short, with 17 bases between. The CDR3 has 17 amino acids.

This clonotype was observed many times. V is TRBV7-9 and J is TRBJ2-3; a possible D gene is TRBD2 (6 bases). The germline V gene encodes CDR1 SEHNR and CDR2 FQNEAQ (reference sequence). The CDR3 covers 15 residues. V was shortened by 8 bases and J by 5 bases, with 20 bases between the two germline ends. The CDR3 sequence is CASAGGALRGDTQYF. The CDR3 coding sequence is TGTGCCAGCGCAGGCGGGGCCCTCCGGGGAGATACGCAGTATTTT.

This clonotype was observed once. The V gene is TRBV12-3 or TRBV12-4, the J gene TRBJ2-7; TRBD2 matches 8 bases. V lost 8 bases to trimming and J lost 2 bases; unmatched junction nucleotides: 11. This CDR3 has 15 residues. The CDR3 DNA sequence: TGTGCCAGCCGATTGTCTAGCGGGCCTACCTACGAGCAGTACTTC. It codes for CASRLSSGPTYEQYF.

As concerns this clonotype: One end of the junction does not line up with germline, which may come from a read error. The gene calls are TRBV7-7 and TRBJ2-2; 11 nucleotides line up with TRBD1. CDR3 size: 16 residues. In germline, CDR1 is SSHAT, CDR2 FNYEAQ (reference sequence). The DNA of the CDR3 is TGTGCTAGCAGGTTAACCGGGACAGGGGGCACCGGGGAGCTGTTTTTT. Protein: CASRLTGTGGTGELFF.

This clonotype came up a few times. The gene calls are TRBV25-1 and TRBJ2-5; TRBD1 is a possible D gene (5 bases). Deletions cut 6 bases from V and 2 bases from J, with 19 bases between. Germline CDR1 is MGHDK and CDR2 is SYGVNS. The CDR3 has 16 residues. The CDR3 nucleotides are TGTGCCAGCAGCGCCTTTCGGACACCCCTTCAAGAGACCCAGTACTTC. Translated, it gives CASSAFRTPLQETQYF.